These T cell receptor beta chains were read from a single sample in a study of blood T cell repertoires in COVID-19. Here immunoSEQ multiplex PCR was the method, and the copy in TCRdb shows in-frame clones only, minus some. The data hold about 280,000 clones, with 89% observed a single time. The sequencing input was peripheral blood. All receptors derive from a man between 45 and 60 years old with acute or convalescent COVID-19. Each CDR3 is given with its conserved first and last residue. The order of the fields is V gene, clone size, J gene, D gene, CDR3 protein, CDR3 DNA. A D gene is named only where the DNA matches it firmly. Not every row has a clone size; where given, it reads once, few, many or a size class.

TRBV7-2	-	TRBJ1-1	-	CASSPQGLNTEAFF	TGTGCCAGCAGCCCCCAGGGGTTAAACACTGAAGCTTTCTTT
TRBV9	-	TRBJ1-3	-	CASSVVGGTGNTIYF	TGTGCCAGCAGCGTAGTGGGGGGAACTGGAAACACCATATATTTT
TRBV9	once	TRBJ1-2	-	CASRKADGYTF	TGTGCCAGCCGTAAGGCGGATGGCTACACCTTC
TRBV3-1/TRBV3-2	many	TRBJ2-3	TRBD2	CASSQQSGGGTNTQYF	TGTGCCAGCAGCCAACAAAGCGGGGGAGGGACTAATACGCAGTATTTT
TRBV11-1	few	TRBJ2-2	TRBD2	CASSPRLAVNTGELFF	TGTGCCAGCAGCCCCCGACTAGCGGTGAACACCGGGGAGCTGTTTTTT
TRBV5-1	-	TRBJ2-3	-	CATSGGGGSPDTQYF	TGCGCCACGTCCGGTGGGGGGGGCTCCCCAGATACGCAGTATTTT
TRBV3-1/TRBV3-2	-	TRBJ2-1	TRBD2	CASSQGGGTGEQFF	TGTGCCAGCAGCCAAGGGGGAGGGACGGGTGAGCAGTTCTTC
TRBV14	-	TRBJ1-2	TRBD1	CASSQAWDRGGYGYTF	TGTGCCAGCAGCCAAGCATGGGACAGGGGCGGCTATGGCTACACCTTC
TRBV10-3	-	TRBJ2-2	-	CAITPDSTGELFF	TGTGCCATCACCCCGGACTCCACCGGGGAGCTGTTTTTT
TRBV7-9	-	TRBJ2-3	TRBD2	CASSPRLASTDTQYF	TGTGCCAGCAGCCCCCGACTAGCGAGCACAGATACGCAGTATTTT
TRBV30	-	TRBJ1-6	TRBD1	CAAQGQHNSPLHF	TGTGCCGCTCAGGGACAGCATAATTCACCCCTCCACTTT
TRBV19	-	TRBJ1-2	TRBD1	CASSIRGQPLNYGYTF	TGTGCCAGTAGTATAAGGGGACAGCCGCTAAACTATGGCTACACCTTC
TRBV19	-	TRBJ1-4	TRBD1	CASSIGTGFDEKLFF	TGTGCCAGTAGTATAGGGACAGGGTTTGATGAAAAACTGTTTTTT
TRBV2	-	TRBJ1-6	TRBD1	CASIYRGSHSPLHF	TGTGCCAGCATTTACAGGGGGAGCCATTCACCCCTCCACTTT
TRBV3-1/TRBV3-2	once	TRBJ2-7	-	CASGQGWSYEQYF	TGTGCCAGCGGTCAGGGGTGGTCCTACGAGCAGTACTTC
TRBV6-5	-	TRBJ1-1	-	CASSYSGGPSAEAFF	TGTGCCAGCAGTTACTCGGGGGGGCCAAGCGCTGAAGCTTTCTTT
TRBV10-2	few	TRBJ2-7	TRBD2	CASRSGGAGTRSSYEQYF	TGCGCCAGCAGATCCGGGGGGGCCGGAACGCGTAGCTCCTACGAGCAGTACTTC
TRBV28	-	TRBJ2-5	TRBD1	CASSFETGGWETQYF	TGTGCCAGCAGTTTTGAGACAGGGGGTTGGGAGACCCAGTACTTC
TRBV7-3	once	TRBJ1-6	TRBD1	CASSLGDRGSPLHF	TGTGCCAGCAGCTTAGGGGACAGGGGTTCACCCCTCCACTTT
TRBV10-2	once	TRBJ2-2	-	CASSGLAGATGELFF	TGCGCCAGCAGTGGATTGGCGGGGGCCACCGGGGAGCTGTTTTTT
TRBV21-1	-	TRBJ1-1	-	CASSKALYMNTEAFF	TGTGCCAGCAGCAAAGCGCTTTACATGAACACTGAAGCTTTCTTT
TRBV13	-	TRBJ1-1	-	CASSLELEGTEAFF	TGTGCCAGCAGCTTAGAGTTAGAGGGCACTGAAGCTTTCTTT
TRBV4-1	-	TRBJ1-1	-	CASSPSGKLLAFF	TGCGCCAGCAGCCCCTCGGGAAAGTTGCTCGCTTTCTTT
TRBV14	-	TRBJ2-7	TRBD2	CASSQGGREGQYF	TGTGCCAGCAGCCAAGGAGGTAGGGAGGGGCAGTACTTC
TRBV7-9	-	TRBJ1-2	-	CASLGQRNYGYTF	TGTGCCAGCCTCGGACAGCGGAACTATGGCTACACCTTC
TRBV7-2	-	TRBJ1-4	-	CASSPTRVSATNEKLFF	TGTGCCAGCAGCCCGACCAGGGTGTCCGCAACTAATGAAAAACTGTTTTTT
TRBV19	many	TRBJ1-2	-	CASSTPRGSSYGYTF	TGTGCCAGTAGTACCCCTCGAGGCAGTTCCTATGGCTACACCTTC
TRBV30	-	TRBJ2-1	-	CAWSAKTHWTDNEQFF	TGTGCCTGGAGTGCCAAGACACATTGGACTGACAATGAGCAGTTCTTC
TRBV6-5	-	TRBJ1-5	-	CASSQNSNQPQHF	TGTGCCAGCAGCCAAAATAGCAATCAGCCCCAGCATTTT
TRBV5-1	-	TRBJ1-6	-	CASSLELGGPLNSPLHF	TGCGCCAGCAGCTTGGAATTGGGGGGGCCTTTAAATTCACCCCTCCACTTT
TRBV27	-	TRBJ1-2	TRBD1	CASSSRTGEGDGYTF	TGTGCCAGCAGTTCTAGGACAGGGGAAGGGGATGGCTACACCTTC
TRBV19	-	TRBJ2-3	-	CASTTGRITDTQYF	TGTGCCAGTACTACAGGACGTATCACAGATACGCAGTATTTT
TRBV21-1	-	TRBJ2-5	-	CASSASGSRIRGQETQYF	TGTGCCAGCAGCGCCTCTGGGTCAAGAATACGGGGTCAAGAGACCCAGTACTTC
TRBV29-1	-	TRBJ1-2	TRBD1	CSVDARGLGYTF	TGCAGCGTTGACGCTAGGGGGCTGGGCTACACCTTC
TRBV5-1	-	TRBJ1-2	-	CASSVDPSGGYTF	TGCGCCAGCAGCGTGGACCCCTCCGGTGGCTACACCTTC
TRBV25-1	-	TRBJ2-3	-	CASSEWAGLWPRTDTQYF	TGTGCCAGCAGTGAATGGGCAGGGCTGTGGCCCCGCACAGATACGCAGTATTTT
TRBV27	once	TRBJ1-1	TRBD1	CASSFRGTGDSEAFF	TGTGCCAGCAGTTTCCGGGGGACAGGGGACTCTGAAGCTTTCTTT
TRBV5-5	-	TRBJ2-7	-	CASSGGSRPYEQYF	TGTGCCAGCAGCGGGGGGAGTCGTCCCTACGAGCAGTACTTC
TRBV3-1/TRBV3-2	-	TRBJ2-1	-	CASSQAPQGAEQFF	TGTGCCAGCAGCCAAGCTCCCCAGGGCGCTGAGCAGTTCTTC
TRBV7-7	-	TRBJ1-5	-	CASSSDRNQPQHF	TGTGCTAGCAGCTCGGACAGAAATCAGCCCCAGCATTTT